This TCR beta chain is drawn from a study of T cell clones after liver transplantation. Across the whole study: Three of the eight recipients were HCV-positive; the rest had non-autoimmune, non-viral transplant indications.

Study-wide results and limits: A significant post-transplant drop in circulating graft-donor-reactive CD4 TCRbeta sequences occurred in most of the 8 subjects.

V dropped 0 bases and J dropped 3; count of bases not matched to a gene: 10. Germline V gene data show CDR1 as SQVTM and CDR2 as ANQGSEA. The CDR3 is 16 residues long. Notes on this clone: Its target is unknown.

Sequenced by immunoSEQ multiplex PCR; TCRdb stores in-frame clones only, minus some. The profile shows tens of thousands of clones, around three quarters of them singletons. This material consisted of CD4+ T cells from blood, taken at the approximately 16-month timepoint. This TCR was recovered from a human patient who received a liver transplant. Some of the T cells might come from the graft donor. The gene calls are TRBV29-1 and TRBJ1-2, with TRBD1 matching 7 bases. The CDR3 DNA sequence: TGCAGCGTTGAAGATAGAGGGGCAGGGGGGGACTATGGCTACACCTTC. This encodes CSVEDRGAGGDYGYTF.